The 13 T cell receptor beta chains given below trace back to one sample, sequenced in a study of blood T cell repertoires in COVID-19. TCRdb's copy holds only in-frame clones and misses some; the assay was immunoSEQ multiplex PCR. The data show about 160,000 clones, with 70% to 85% seen just once and approximately 6.8% held by the top ten. The sequencing sample was made of peripheral blood. The receptors shown here come from a woman aged 35 to 49 with COVID-19, enrolled during active disease.

This chain uses TRBV14 with TRBJ2-3; D not resolved. Germline loops: CDR1 SGHDN, CDR2 FVKESK. This CDR3 has 14 residues. The ends were cut back, 0 bases at V and 5 bases at J, with 9 bases in the middle. CDR3 sequence reads: CASSQETVGDTQYF. CDR3 nucleotide sequence: TGTGCCAGCAGCCAAGAAACCGTCGGAGATACGCAGTATTTT.

The rearrangement links TRBV27 to TRBJ2-3; 7 nucleotides align to TRBD2. Germline loops: CDR1 MNHEY, CDR2 SMNVEV (reference sequence). Trimming at V came to 3 bases and at J to 2 bases, leaving 11 bases not matched to a gene. The length of the CDR3 is 17 residues. DNA of the CDR3: TGTGCCAGCAGTTTGTGGGGGAGCGGGGAAGCCACAGATACGCAGTATTTT. Translation: CASSLWGSGEATDTQYF.

This rearrangement joins TRBV7-6 to TRBJ2-5, with TRBD1 matching over 9 bases. Germline CDR1 and CDR2: SGHVS and FNYEAQ. This CDR3 has 15 amino acids. The V and J ends lost 1 base and 4 bases, in that order; junction bases with no gene match: 4. The CDR3 sequence: CASSLGTGEGETQYF. The DNA for the CDR3 is TGTGCCAGCAGCTTAGGGACAGGGGAGGGAGAGACCCAGTACTTC.

V gene TRBV15 combines with J gene TRBJ2-1, with 8 bases aligning to TRBD1. Germline V gene data show CDR1 as LNHNV and CDR2 as YYDKDF (reference sequence). V trimming: 1 base; J trimming: 5 bases; junction bases outside the gene matches: 10. This CDR3 region has 17 residues. The CDR3 coding sequence is TGTGCCACCAGCAGAGGGGGGACAGGACGTAGGGACAATGAGCAGTTCTTC. It specifies CATSRGGTGRRDNEQFF.

The rearrangement uses TRBV14 and TRBJ2-1; 12 bases align to TRBD2. This CDR3 is 15 amino acids long. Germline V gene sequence: CDR1 SGHDN, CDR2 FVKESK. V dropped 2 bases and J dropped 9; count of bases not matched to a gene: 5. The chain's CDR3 is CASSQILAGGGEQFF. CDR3 nucleotide sequence: TGTGCCAGCAGCCAAATACTAGCGGGAGGAGGTGAGCAGTTCTTC.

The chain recombines TRBV4-1 with TRBJ1-1; D gene unclear. This CDR3 spans 14 amino acids. Germline V gives CDR1 MGHRA, CDR2 YSYEKL. V was clipped by 1 base and J by 0 bases, with 6 bases between them. CDR3 sequence: CASSQVRVNTEAFF. The CDR3 DNA reads as TGCGCCAGCAGCCAAGTCCGCGTGAACACTGAAGCTTTCTTT.

The chain joins TRBV28 to TRBJ2-1, with TRBD1 identical over 7 bases. Germline V lookup: CDR1 MDHEN, CDR2 SYDVKM. The J segment lost 10 bases and the V segment lost 3 bases, leaving 3 bases of the junction unmatched. The CDR3 totals 12 residues. The CDR3 spells CASSFRQGEQFF. The CDR3 bases are TGTGCCAGCAGTTTCCGACAGGGCGAGCAGTTCTTC.

The gene calls are TRBV27 and TRBJ1-5; TRBD1 is a possible D gene (6 bases). In germline, CDR1 is MNHEY, CDR2 SMNVEV (reference sequence). The CDR3 extends over 15 amino acids. Trimming stripped 5 bases from V and 0 bases from J, with 11 bases between. CDR3 sequence (DNA): TGTGCCAGCAGTCTCGGGACATTTAGCAATCAGCCCCAGCATTTT. It codes for CASSLGTFSNQPQHF.

The chain combines TRBV5-1 with TRBJ2-3; TRBD2 agrees at 8 bases. This CDR3 spans 15 amino acids. V lost 1 base, J lost 0 bases, and 1 base stayed unmatched. From germline, CDR1 is SGHRS and CDR2 YFSETQ. CDR3 coding DNA: TGCGCCAGCAGCTTGTCTAGCGGGAGCACAGATACGCAGTATTTT. Amino acids: CASSLSSGSTDTQYF.

The chain carries TRBV2 and TRBJ2-1, with D maybe TRBD2 (5 bases). Germline V gene data show CDR1 as SNHLY and CDR2 as FYNNEI. Trimming pared 7 bases from V and 4 bases from J, leaving 11 bases between. This CDR3 spans 13 amino acids. CDR3 in DNA: TGTGCCAGCAACTGGGAGAGGTACAATGAGCAGTTCTTC. It specifies CASNWERYNEQFF.

The CDR3 bases are TGCAGCGTCTACAGGGATAAGGTGGGGGGCTACACCTTC. Protein product: CSVYRDKVGGYTF. The chain is built from TRBV29-1 and TRBJ1-2; weak D call: TRBD1 (6 bases). Germline V gene sequence: CDR1 SQVTM, CDR2 ANQGSEA. The CDR3 sequence is 13 residues long. The V gene lost 6 bases and the J gene lost 8 bases, with 19 bases spanning the gap.

The chain recombines TRBV4-2 with TRBJ2-5; tentative D call: TRBD1 (6 bases). From germline, CDR1 is LGHNA and CDR2 YNFKEQ. V dropped 0 bases and J dropped 1 base, with 9 bases sitting between them. The CDR3 spans 15 residues. CDR3 nucleotides: TGTGCCAGCAGCCAAGATCCAGGGGCCCAAGAGACCCAGTACTTC. This encodes CASSQDPGAQETQYF.

The chain couples TRBV13 to TRBJ2-1; D remains ambiguous. The CDR3 contains 15 residues. Germline loops: CDR1 PRHDT, CDR2 FYEKMQ (reference sequence). V lost 3 bases and J 7 bases, leaving 16 bases between the germline ends. CDR3 nucleotide sequence: TGTGCCAGCAGCTTCAAAAGGAGCTACGAAAATGAGCAGTTCTTC. Translating gives CASSFKRSYENEQFF.